The T cell receptor (beta chain) described here comes from a study of regulatory T cells in long-lasting Graves disease. Specified time point: newly diagnosed GD, antithyroid drugs for less than 3 months. After RNA was extracted from PBMCs, the TCR library was made from it. J gave up 7 bases and V 5 bases, and 8 bases lay outside the gene matches. CDR1 is SGHTA, CDR2 FQGTGA, per germline. The CDR3 runs to 13 residues. For TCR beta, libraries came from iRepertoire HTBI primers and Arm-PCR of CDR3 regions. TCRdb analysed the multiplex PCR reads with MiXCR anew, one entry per CDR3 protein. This table holds some 460,000 distinct CDR3 sequences, about a sixth found once. This sample also belongs to another study, concerning T cells in Graves' hyperthyroidism and ophthalmopathy. That publication notes: Patients having uncontrolled infection, another autoimmune disease, pregnancy or lactation were not included. Using the HTBI primer set, a first-round RT-PCR was run on the TCR CDR3. Blood also carried most thyroid clonotypes expanded above 0.001. The model forecast ophthalmopathy, anticipating it by a median approximately 7 months before onset.

The rearrangement links TRBV7-3 to TRBJ2-7; 7 bases fit TRBD2. The sequences come from peripheral blood mononuclear cells (PBMCs), collected at new diagnosis, from a patient treated with antithyroid drugs. The clonotype was recovered from a man between 40 and 49 years old with Graves disease. The CDR3 spells CASSPGLPTEQYF. CDR3 nucleotide sequence: TGTGCCAGCAGCCCGGGACTACCAACGGAGCAGTACTTC.